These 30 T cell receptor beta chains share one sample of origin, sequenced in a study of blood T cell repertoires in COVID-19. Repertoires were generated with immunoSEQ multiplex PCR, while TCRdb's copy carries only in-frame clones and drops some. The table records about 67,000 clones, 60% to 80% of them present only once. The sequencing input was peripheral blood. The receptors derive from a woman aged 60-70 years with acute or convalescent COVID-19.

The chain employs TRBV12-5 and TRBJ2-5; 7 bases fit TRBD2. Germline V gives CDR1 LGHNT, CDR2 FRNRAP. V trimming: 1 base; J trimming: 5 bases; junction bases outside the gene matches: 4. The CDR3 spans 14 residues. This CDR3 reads CASGLDGGSETQYF. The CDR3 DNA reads TGTGCTAGTGGTTTGGACGGGGGGTCTGAGACCCAGTACTTC.

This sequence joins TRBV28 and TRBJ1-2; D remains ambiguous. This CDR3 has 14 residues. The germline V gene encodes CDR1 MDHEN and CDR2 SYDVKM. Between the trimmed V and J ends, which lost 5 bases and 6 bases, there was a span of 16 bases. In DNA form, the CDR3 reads TGTGCCAGCAGTGACTCCGACGAGGCGGATGGCTACACCTTC. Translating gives CASSDSDEADGYTF.

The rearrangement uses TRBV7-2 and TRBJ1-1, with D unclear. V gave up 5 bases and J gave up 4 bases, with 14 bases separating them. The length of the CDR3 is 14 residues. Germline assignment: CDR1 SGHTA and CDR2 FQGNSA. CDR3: CASSPDWRSTEAFF. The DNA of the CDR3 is TGTGCCAGCAGCCCTGACTGGAGGTCCACTGAAGCTTTCTTT. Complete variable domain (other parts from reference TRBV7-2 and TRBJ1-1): GAGVSQSPSNKVTEKGKDVELRCDPISGHTALYWYRQSLGQGLEFLIYFQGNSAPDKSGLPSDRFSAERTGGSVSTLTIQRTQQEDSAVYLCASSPDWRSTEAFFGQGTRLTVV.

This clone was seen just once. The DNA for the CDR3 is TGTGCTAGTGCCGATGACAGGGAAGAGACCCAGTACTTC. This sequence encodes CASADDREETQYF. J is TRBJ2-5 and V is TRBV12-5; 7 nucleotides line up with TRBD1. CDR1 LGHNT and CDR2 FRNRAP come from the germline V gene. V was clipped by 7 bases and J by 3 bases; unmatched bases: 5. The CDR3 runs 13 residues.

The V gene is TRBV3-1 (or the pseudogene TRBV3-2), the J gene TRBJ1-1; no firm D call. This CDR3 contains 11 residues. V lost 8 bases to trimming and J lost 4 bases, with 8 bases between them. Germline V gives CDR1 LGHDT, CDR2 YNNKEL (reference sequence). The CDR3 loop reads CASGHTTEAFF. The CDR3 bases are TGTGCCAGCGGTCACACCACTGAAGCTTTCTTT.

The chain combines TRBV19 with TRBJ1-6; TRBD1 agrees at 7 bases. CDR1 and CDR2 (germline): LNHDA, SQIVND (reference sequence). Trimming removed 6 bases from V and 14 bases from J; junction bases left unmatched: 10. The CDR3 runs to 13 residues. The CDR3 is CASSPDRERSLHF. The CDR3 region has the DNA TGTGCCAGTAGCCCTGACAGGGAAAGGTCCCTCCACTTT.

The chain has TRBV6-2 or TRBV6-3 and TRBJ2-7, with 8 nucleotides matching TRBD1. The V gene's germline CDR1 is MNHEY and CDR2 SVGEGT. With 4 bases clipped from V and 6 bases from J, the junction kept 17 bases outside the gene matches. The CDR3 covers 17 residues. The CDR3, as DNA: TGTGCCAGCAGTTCCTGGCGGAGGCAGGGGGCGTTTGGCGAGCAGTACTTC. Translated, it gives CASSSWRRQGAFGEQYF.

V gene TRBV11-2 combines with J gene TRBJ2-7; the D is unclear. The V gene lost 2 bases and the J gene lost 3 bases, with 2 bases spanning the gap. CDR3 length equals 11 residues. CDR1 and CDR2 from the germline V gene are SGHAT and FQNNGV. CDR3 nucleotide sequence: TGTGCCAGCAGCTTACACTACGAGCAGTACTTC. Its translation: CASSLHYEQYF.

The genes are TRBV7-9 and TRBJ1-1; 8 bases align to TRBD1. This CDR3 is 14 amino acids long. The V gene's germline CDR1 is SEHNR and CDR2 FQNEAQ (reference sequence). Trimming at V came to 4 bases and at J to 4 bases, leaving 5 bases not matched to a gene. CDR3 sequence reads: CASSSQQGGTEAFF. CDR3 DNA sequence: TGTGCCAGCAGCTCCCAACAGGGGGGCACTGAAGCTTTCTTT.

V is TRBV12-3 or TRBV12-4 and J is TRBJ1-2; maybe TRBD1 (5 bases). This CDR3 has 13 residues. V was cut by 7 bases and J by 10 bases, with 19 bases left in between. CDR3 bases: TGTGCCAGCACTAGACTCAGGGCGCTGGACTACACCTTC. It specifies CASTRLRALDYTF.

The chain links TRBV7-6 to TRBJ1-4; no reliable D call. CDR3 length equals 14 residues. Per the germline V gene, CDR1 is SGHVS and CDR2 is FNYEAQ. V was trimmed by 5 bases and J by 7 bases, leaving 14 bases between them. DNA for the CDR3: TGTGCCAGCAGCGCCGGTCCTGAGGGTGAAAAACTGTTTTTT. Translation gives CASSAGPEGEKLFF.

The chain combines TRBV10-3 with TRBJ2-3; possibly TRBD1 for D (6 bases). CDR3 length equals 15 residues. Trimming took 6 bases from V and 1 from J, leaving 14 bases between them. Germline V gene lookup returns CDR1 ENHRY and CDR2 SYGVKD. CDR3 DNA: TGTGCCATCAGCCCTGGACAGAGCCGCACAGATACGCAGTATTTT. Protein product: CAISPGQSRTDTQYF.

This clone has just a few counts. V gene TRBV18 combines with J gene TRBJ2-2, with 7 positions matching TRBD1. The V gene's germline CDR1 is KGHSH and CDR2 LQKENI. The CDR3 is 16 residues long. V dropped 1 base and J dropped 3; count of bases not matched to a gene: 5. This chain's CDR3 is CASSPQGAMYTGELFF. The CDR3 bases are TGTGCCAGCTCACCACAGGGGGCTATGTACACCGGGGAGCTGTTTTTT.

DNA of the CDR3: TGTGCCAGCAGCCATCCCCGGGACAGGGGGTCTTTCTTT. It yields the protein CASSHPRDRGSFF. This chain uses TRBV3-1 (or the pseudogene TRBV3-2) with TRBJ1-1; TRBD1 matches at 11 bases. The CDR3 has 13 residues. Losses at the gene ends were 3 bases for V and 12 bases for J; bases not matched to a gene: 6. Germline V gives CDR1 LGHDT, CDR2 YNNKEL (reference sequence).

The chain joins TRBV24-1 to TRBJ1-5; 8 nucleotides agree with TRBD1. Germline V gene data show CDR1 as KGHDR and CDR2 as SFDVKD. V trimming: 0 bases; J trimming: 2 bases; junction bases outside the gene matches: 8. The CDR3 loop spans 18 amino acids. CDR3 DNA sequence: TGTGCCACCAGTGATTTGGGACAGGGAATATCTGGCAATCAGCCCCAGCATTTT. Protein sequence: CATSDLGQGISGNQPQHF.

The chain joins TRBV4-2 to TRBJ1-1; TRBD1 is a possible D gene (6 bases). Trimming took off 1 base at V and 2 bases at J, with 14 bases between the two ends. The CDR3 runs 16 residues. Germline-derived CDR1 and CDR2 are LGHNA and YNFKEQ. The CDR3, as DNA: TGTGCCAGCAGCCAAGGTGGGGCCAGGGGAAACACTGAAGCTTTCTTT. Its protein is CASSQGGARGNTEAFF.

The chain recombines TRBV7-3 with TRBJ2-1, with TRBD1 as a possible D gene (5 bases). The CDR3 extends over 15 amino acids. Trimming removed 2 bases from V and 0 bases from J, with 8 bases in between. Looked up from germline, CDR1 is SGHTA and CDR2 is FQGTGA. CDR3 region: CASSLDSSSYNEQFF. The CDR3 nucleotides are TGTGCCAGCAGCTTAGACAGTTCCTCCTACAATGAGCAGTTCTTC.

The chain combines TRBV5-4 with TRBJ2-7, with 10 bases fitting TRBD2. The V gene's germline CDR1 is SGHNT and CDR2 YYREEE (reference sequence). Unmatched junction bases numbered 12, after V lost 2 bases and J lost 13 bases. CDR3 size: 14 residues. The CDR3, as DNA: TGTGCCAGCAGCTTTGGTAGGACTAGCGGATCACTATACTTC. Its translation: CASSFGRTSGSLYF.

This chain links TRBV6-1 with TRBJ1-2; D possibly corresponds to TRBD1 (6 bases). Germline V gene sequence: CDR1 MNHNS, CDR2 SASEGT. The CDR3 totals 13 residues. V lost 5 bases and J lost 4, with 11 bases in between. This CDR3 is CASSNRAGYGYTF. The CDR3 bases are TGTGCCAGCAGTAACAGGGCAGGCTATGGCTACACCTTC.

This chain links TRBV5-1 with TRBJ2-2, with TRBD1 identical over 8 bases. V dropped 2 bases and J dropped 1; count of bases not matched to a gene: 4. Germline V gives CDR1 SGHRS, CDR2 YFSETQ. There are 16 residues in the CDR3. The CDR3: CASSFGGTGNTGELFF. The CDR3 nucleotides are TGCGCCAGCAGCTTTGGGGGGACAGGGAACACCGGGGAGCTGTTTTTT. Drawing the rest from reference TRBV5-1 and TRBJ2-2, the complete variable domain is KAGVTQTPRYLIKTRGQQVTLSCSPISGHRSVSWYQQTPGQGLQFLFEYFSETQRNKGNFPGRFSGRQFSNSRSEMNVSTLELGDSALYLCASSFGGTGNTGELFFGEGSRLTVL.

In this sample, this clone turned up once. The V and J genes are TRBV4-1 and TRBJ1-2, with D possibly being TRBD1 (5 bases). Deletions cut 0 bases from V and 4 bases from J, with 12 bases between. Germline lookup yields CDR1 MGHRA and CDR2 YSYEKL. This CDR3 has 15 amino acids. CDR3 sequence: CASSQDQGVGYGYTF. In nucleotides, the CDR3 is TGCGCCAGCAGCCAAGATCAAGGGGTCGGCTATGGCTACACCTTC.

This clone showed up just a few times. The CDR3 DNA reads TGTGCCAGCAGCTTGGCAGCGGCGCAGTTCTACAATGAGCAGTTCTTC. Its translation: CASSLAAAQFYNEQFF. The chain joins TRBV7-3 to TRBJ2-1; D perhaps matches TRBD2 (5 bases). Germline-derived CDR1 and CDR2 are SGHTA and FQGTGA. The CDR3 totals 16 residues. V was trimmed by 3 bases and J by 3 bases, leaving 15 bases between them. Full variable domain (rest looked up from reference TRBV7-3 and TRBJ2-1): GAGVSQTPSNKVTEKGKYVELRCDPISGHTALYWYRQSLGQGPEFLIYFQGTGAADDSGLPNDRFFAVRPEGSVSTLKIQRTERGDSAVYLCASSLAAAQFYNEQFFGPGTRLTVL.

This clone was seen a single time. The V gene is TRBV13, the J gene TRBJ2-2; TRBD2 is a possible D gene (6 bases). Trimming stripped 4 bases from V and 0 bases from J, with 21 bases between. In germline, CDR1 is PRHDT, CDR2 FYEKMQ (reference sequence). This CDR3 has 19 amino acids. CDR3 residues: CASSWRGSGGTANTGELFF. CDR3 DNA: TGTGCCAGCAGCTGGAGGGGCTCTGGGGGAACCGCGAACACCGGGGAGCTGTTTTTT.

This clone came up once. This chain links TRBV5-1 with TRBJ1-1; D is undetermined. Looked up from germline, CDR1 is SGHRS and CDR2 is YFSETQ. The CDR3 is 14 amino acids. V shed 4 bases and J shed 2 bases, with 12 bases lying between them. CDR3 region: CASSLVGRNTEAFF. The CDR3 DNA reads TGCGCCAGCAGCCTGGTTGGCAGAAACACTGAAGCTTTCTTT.

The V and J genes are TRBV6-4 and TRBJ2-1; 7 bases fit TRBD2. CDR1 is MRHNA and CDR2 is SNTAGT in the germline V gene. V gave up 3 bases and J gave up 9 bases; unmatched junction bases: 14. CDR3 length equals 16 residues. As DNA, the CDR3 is TGTGCCAGCAGTGAGGGAGCGGGGAGGGAAACAAGTGAGCAGTTCTTC. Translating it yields CASSEGAGRETSEQFF.

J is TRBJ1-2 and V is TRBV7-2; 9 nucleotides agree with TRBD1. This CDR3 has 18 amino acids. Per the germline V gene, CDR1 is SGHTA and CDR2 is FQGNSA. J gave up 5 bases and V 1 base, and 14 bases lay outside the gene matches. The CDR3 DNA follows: TGTGCCAGCAGCTTAGTATCCCCGGGACAGGGTTTTTTATATGGCTACACCTTC. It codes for CASSLVSPGQGFLYGYTF.

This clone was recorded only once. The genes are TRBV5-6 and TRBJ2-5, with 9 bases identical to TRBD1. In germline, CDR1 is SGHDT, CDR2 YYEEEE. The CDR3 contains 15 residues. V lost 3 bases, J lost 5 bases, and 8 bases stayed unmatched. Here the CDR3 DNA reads TGTGCCAGCAGCTGGGACAGGGAACCTTCGGAGACCCAGTACTTC. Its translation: CASSWDREPSETQYF.

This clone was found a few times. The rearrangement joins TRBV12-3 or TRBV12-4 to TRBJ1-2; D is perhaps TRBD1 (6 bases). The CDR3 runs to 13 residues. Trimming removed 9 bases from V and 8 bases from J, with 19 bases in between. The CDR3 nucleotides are TGTGCCAGTGGGCCTATCAGGGGTGCGGGCTACACCTTC. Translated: CASGPIRGAGYTF.

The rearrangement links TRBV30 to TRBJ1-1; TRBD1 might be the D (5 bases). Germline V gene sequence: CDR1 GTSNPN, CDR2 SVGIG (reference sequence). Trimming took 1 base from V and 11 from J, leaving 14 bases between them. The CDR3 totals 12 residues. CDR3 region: CAWSGGLTRAFF. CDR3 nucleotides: TGTGCCTGGAGTGGGGGACTTACAAGGGCTTTCTTT.

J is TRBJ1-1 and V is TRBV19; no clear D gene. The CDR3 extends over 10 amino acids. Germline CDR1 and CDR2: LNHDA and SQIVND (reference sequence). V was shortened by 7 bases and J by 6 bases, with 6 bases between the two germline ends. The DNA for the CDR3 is TGTGCCAGTAATAAGCCTGAAGCTTTCTTT. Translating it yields CASNKPEAFF.